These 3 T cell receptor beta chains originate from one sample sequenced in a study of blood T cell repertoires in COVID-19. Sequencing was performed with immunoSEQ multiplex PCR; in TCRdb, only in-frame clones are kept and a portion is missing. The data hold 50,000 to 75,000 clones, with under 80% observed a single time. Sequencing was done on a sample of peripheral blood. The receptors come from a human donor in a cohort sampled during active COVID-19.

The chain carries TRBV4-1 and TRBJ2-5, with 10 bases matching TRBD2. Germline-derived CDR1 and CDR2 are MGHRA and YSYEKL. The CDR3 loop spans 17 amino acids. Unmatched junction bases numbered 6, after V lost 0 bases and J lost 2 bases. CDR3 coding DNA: TGCGCCAGCAGCCAAGACCTAGCGGGGGCTCAACAAGAGACCCAGTACTTC. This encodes CASSQDLAGAQQETQYF.

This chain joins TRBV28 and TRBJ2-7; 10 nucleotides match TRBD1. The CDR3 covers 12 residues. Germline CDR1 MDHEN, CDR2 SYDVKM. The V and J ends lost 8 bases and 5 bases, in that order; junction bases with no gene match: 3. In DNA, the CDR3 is TGTGCCAGCGGACAGGGGGTCGACGAGCAGTACTTC. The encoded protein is CASGQGVDEQYF.

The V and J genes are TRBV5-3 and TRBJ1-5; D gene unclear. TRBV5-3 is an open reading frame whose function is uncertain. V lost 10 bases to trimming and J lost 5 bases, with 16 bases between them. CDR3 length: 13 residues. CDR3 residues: CAPPLSVDQPQHF. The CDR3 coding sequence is TGTGCCCCCCCCCTCTCGGTAGATCAGCCCCAGCATTTT.